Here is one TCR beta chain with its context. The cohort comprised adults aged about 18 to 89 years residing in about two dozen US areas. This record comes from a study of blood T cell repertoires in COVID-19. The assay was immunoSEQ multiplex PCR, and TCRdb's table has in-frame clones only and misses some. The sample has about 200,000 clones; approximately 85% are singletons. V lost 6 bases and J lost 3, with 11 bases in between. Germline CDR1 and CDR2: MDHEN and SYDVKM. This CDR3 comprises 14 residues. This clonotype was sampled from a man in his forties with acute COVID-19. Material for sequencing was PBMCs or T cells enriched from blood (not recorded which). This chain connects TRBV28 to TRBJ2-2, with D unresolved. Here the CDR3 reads CASRRLPDTGELFF. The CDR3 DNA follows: TGTGCCAGCAGACGCCTCCCAGACACCGGGGAGCTGTTTTTT. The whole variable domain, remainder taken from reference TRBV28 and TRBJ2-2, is DVKVTQSSRYLVKRTGEKVFLECVQDMDHENMFWYRQDPGLGLRLIYFSYDVKMKEKGDIPEGYSVSREKKERFSLILESASTNQTSMYLCASRRLPDTGELFFGEGSRLTVL.